This TCR beta chain was sequenced for a study of blood T cell repertoires in COVID-19. Study information: PBMCs, B-cell-depleted T cells, or T cells were the source of the cDNA or gDNA that made up the material.

The data were produced by immunoSEQ multiplex PCR, yet TCRdb's version contains in-frame clones alone and is incomplete. The data show 120,000 or so clones, 81% seen once. CDR3 length equals 16 residues. The V and J ends lost 3 bases and 4 bases, in that order; junction bases with no gene match: 7. Germline loops: CDR1 WNHNN, CDR2 SYGVQD (reference sequence). What was sequenced was peripheral blood. V gene TRBV10-1 combines with J gene TRBJ2-3, with 10 bases matching TRBD2. The TCR was taken from a man between 25 and 39 years old with COVID-19, enrolled during active disease. The DNA for the CDR3 is TGCGCCAGCAGTGAAAGAGCGGGAGGGTTTTCAGATACGCAGTATTTT. It yields the protein CASSERAGGFSDTQYF.